One and the same sample provided the 27 T cell receptor beta chains below, sequenced in a study of T cell changes during pregnancy in multiple sclerosis. Repertoires were generated with immunoSEQ multiplex PCR, while TCRdb's copy carries only in-frame clones and drops some. The table records under 90,000 clones, about 92% of them present only once. The sequencing here drew on peripheral blood, taken in the second trimester of pregnancy. These receptors came from a female donor in good health, enrolled as a control in a pregnancy study.

The table lists this clone with a count of one. This rearrangement joins TRBV10-3 to TRBJ1-6; a possible D gene is TRBD1 (6 bases). The V and J ends lost 2 bases and 5 bases respectively, with 13 bases between them. CDR1 is ENHRY and CDR2 is SYGVKD in the germline V gene. The CDR3 length is 16 residues. DNA for the CDR3: TGTGCCATCAGTGAGGAGAGGGGGAAGCATAATTCACCCCTCCACTTT. This translates into CAISEERGKHNSPLHF.

The genes are TRBV4-2 and TRBJ1-3; D ambiguous. V lost 0 bases, J lost 6 bases, and 6 bases lay in between. This CDR3 comprises 13 residues. Per the germline V gene, CDR1 is LGHNA and CDR2 is YNFKEQ. The CDR3 DNA is TGTGCCAGCAGCCAAGAAAGAGCAAACACCATATATTTT. Translating it yields CASSQERANTIYF.

The V and J genes are TRBV30 and TRBJ2-2; 10 bases are shared with TRBD2. Germline values: CDR1 GTSNPN, CDR2 SVGIG (reference sequence). V trimming: 3 bases; J trimming: 7 bases; junction bases outside the gene matches: 14. The CDR3 contains 17 residues. The CDR3 loop is CAWSVGVAGGTSGELFF. CDR3 bases: TGTGCCTGGAGCGTAGGGGTAGCGGGAGGTACTAGCGGGGAGCTGTTTTTT.

The chain has TRBV21-1 and TRBJ2-7; the table's D gene call, TRBD1, was not cross checked with the DNA. TRBV21-1 corresponds to a pseudogene. There are 18 residues in the CDR3. Here the CDR3 reads CASSKARRGHNASYEQYF. CDR3 bases: TGTGCCAGCAGCAAAGCGCGAAGGGGCCATAATGCCTCCTACGAGCAGTACTTC.

V gene TRBV6-5 combines with J gene TRBJ1-1; possibly TRBD1 for D (5 bases). This CDR3 has 15 amino acids. V gave up 0 bases and J gave up 1 base, with 9 bases separating them. Germline V gene lookup returns CDR1 MNHEY and CDR2 SVGAGI. The CDR3 loop is CASSYSVQGNTEAFF. The CDR3 DNA follows: TGTGCCAGCAGTTACTCGGTCCAGGGGAACACTGAAGCTTTCTTT.

In its sample, this clone was seen once. This chain connects TRBV5-1 to TRBJ2-5, with D maybe TRBD2 (5 bases). The CDR3 spans 15 residues. V was shortened by 0 bases and J by 4 bases, with 13 bases between the two germline ends. Per the germline V gene, CDR1 is SGHRS and CDR2 is YFSETQ. The CDR3 here is CASSLEGVTGETQYF. CDR3 bases: TGCGCCAGCAGCTTGGAGGGAGTGACGGGAGAGACCCAGTACTTC.

The chain couples TRBV30 to TRBJ1-2; D is perhaps TRBD1 (6 bases). The V gene lost 3 bases and the J gene lost 8 bases, with 13 bases spanning the gap. Germline CDR1 GTSNPN, CDR2 SVGIG (reference sequence). The CDR3 is 12 amino acids. CDR3 sequence (DNA): TGTGCCTGGAGCACAGGGACGAGGGGCTACACCTTC. Residues: CAWSTGTRGYTF.

CDR3: CASSNRQGSNQPQHF. For the CDR3, the DNA is TGTGCCAGCTCAAACCGACAGGGGAGCAATCAGCCCCAGCATTTT. V usage is TRBV18 and J usage is TRBJ1-5; TRBD1 agrees at 8 bases. The CDR3 has 15 residues. J was trimmed by 1 base and V by 5 bases; bases with no gene match: 4. Germline lookup yields CDR1 KGHSH and CDR2 LQKENI.

The rearrangement joins TRBV7-8 to TRBJ1-1; D perhaps matches TRBD1 (5 bases). V shed 5 bases and J shed 4 bases, with 8 bases lying between them. The CDR3 is made up of 12 amino acids. Germline V lookup: CDR1 SGHVS, CDR2 FQNEAQ. CDR3 amino acids: CASSRQGTEAFF. The CDR3 DNA reads TGTGCCAGCAGCCGTCAGGGCACTGAAGCTTTCTTT.

The chain joins TRBV6-1 to TRBJ2-6; unclear D gene. Germline CDR1 is MNHNS and CDR2 is SASEGT. V was shortened by 3 bases and J by 0 bases, with 3 bases between the two germline ends. This CDR3 region has 14 residues. The DNA for the CDR3 is TGTGCCAGCAGTGACAACTCTGGGGCCAACGTCCTGACTTTC. It translates to CASSDNSGANVLTF.

The gene calls are TRBV6-1 and TRBJ1-3; D not resolved. The V gene lost 3 bases and the J gene lost 0 bases, with 9 bases spanning the gap. This CDR3 is built from 15 residues. Germline V CDR1 and CDR2: MNHNS, SASEGT. CDR3 nucleotides: TGTGCCAGCAGTGACACCCTATCCTCTGGAAACACCATATATTTT. This gives the protein CASSDTLSSGNTIYF.

This chain connects TRBV28 to TRBJ2-2; TRBD2 matches at 12 bases. The V segment lost 3 bases and the J segment 7 bases; nucleotides outside the gene matches: 12. Germline CDR1 and CDR2: MDHEN and SYDVKM. This CDR3 spans 18 amino acids. CDR3 DNA sequence: TGTGCCAGCAGTTTGGGGGTAGCGACTAGCGGGAGACACGGGGAGCTGTTTTTT. Translation: CASSLGVATSGRHGELFF.

The chain couples TRBV21-1 to TRBJ1-5; the D segment call TRBD1 is taken from the table without a DNA check. TRBV21-1 is flagged as a pseudogene. The CDR3 has 14 residues. The CDR3 DNA reads as TGTGCCATCCCCCTGACAGGGAACAATCAGCCCCAGCATTTT. Its protein product is CAIPLTGNNQPQHF.

This chain links TRBV18 with TRBJ2-7; possibly TRBD2 for D (5 bases). CDR1 is KGHSH and CDR2 is LQKENI in the germline V gene. This CDR3 comprises 13 residues. Trimming left V 3 bases short and J 3 bases short, with 9 bases between. CDR3 in DNA: TGTGCCAGCTCACCTCGACGGGACTACGAGCAGTACTTC. It specifies CASSPRRDYEQYF.

V usage is TRBV30 and J usage is TRBJ1-2; possible D gene TRBD1, 6 bases. Germline CDR1 GTSNPN, CDR2 SVGIG (reference sequence). The V and J ends lost 3 bases and 4 bases respectively, with 12 bases between them. This CDR3 region has 13 residues. CDR3: CAWSMDSGYGYTF. CDR3 sequence (DNA): TGTGCCTGGAGCATGGACAGTGGCTATGGCTACACCTTC.

The gene calls are TRBV19 and TRBJ1-5; TRBD1 might be the D (5 bases). The germline V gene has CDR1 LNHDA and CDR2 SQIVND (reference sequence). The CDR3 is made up of 14 amino acids. Trimming took 8 bases from V and 6 from J, leaving 17 bases between them. Here the CDR3 reads CASGLRQGRQPQHF. In nucleotides, the CDR3 is TGTGCCAGTGGGTTGAGGCAGGGTCGTCAGCCCCAGCATTTT. Based on the CDR3 plus reference TRBV19 and TRBJ1-5, the full variable domain is DGGITQSPKYLFRKEGQNVTLSCEQNLNHDAMYWYRQDPGQGLRLIYYSQIVNDFQKGDIAEGYSVSREKKESFPLTVTSAQKNPTAFYLCASGLRQGRQPQHFGDGTRLSIL.

The rearrangement joins TRBV7-3 to TRBJ2-1, with 7 bases matching TRBD2. Trimming at V came to 5 bases and at J to 1 base, leaving 8 bases not matched to a gene. CDR1 and CDR2 (germline): SGHTA, FQGTGA. The CDR3 loop spans 16 amino acids. The CDR3: CASSLGFGGSYNEQFF. CDR3 bases: TGTGCCAGCAGCCTAGGGTTCGGGGGGTCCTACAATGAGCAGTTCTTC.

Written as DNA, the CDR3 is TGTGCCAGCAGCCTCCGAGGGCGGGAAGAGACCCAGTACTTC. Amino acid sequence: CASSLRGREETQYF. This rearrangement joins TRBV11-3 to TRBJ2-5, with D possibly matching TRBD2 (5 bases). Germline V gene lookup returns CDR1 SGHNT and CDR2 YENEEA. Between the trimmed V and J ends, which lost 5 bases and 3 bases, there was a span of 13 bases. The CDR3 has 14 amino acids.

V gene TRBV7-3 combines with J gene TRBJ2-1, with D possibly matching TRBD2 (5 bases). Germline CDR1 and CDR2: SGHTA and FQGTGA. The CDR3 is 14 residues long. The germline V and J ends were trimmed by 5 bases and 7 bases, with 15 bases remaining between them. The CDR3 loop is CASSPPGRVNEQFF. The CDR3 DNA is TGTGCCAGCAGCCCCCCCGGGCGGGTAAATGAGCAGTTCTTC.

The chain links TRBV30 to TRBJ1-6; 8 bases agree with TRBD1. The length of the CDR3 is 16 residues. Germline CDR1 reads GTSNPN; CDR2 reads SVGIG (reference sequence). The trim removed 4 bases at V and 6 bases at J, leaving 11 bases unmatched. CDR3 residues: CAWILRGQGGNSPLHF. In DNA form, the CDR3 reads TGTGCCTGGATACTCAGGGGGCAAGGGGGTAATTCACCCCTCCACTTT.

This clone was recorded only once. The chain uses TRBV10-3 and TRBJ1-3; 7 bases are a match to TRBD1. Unmatched junction bases numbered 8, after V lost 6 bases and J lost 0 bases. Per the germline V gene, CDR1 is ENHRY and CDR2 is SYGVKD. This CDR3 spans 16 amino acids. CDR3 amino acids: CAISPLGQLSGNTIYF. The CDR3 DNA is TGTGCCATCAGCCCCCTGGGACAGCTCTCTGGAAACACCATATATTTT.

The chain employs TRBV5-6 and TRBJ2-1, with TRBD1 identical over 11 bases. With V trimmed by 3 bases and J by 7 bases, 12 bases remained unmatched. The CDR3 has 17 amino acids. In germline, CDR1 is SGHDT, CDR2 YYEEEE. CDR3 nucleotides: TGTGCCAGCAGCTCGATGGTCGCGGACAGGGGGCGAAATGAGCAGTTCTTC. As protein: CASSSMVADRGRNEQFF.

This clone was seen a single time. The chain is built from TRBV28 and TRBJ2-5; 8 nucleotides line up with TRBD2. CDR3 size: 14 residues. Per germline, CDR1 MDHEN and CDR2 SYDVKM. V lost 4 bases and J lost 4; bases outside the gene matches: 5. CDR3 in DNA: TGTGCCAGCAGTTCAGCGGGAGTGGGAGAGACCCAGTACTTC. Residues: CASSSAGVGETQYF. Full variable domain (remainder filled in from reference TRBV28 and TRBJ2-5): DVKVTQSSRYLVKRTGEKVFLECVQDMDHENMFWYRQDPGLGLRLIYFSYDVKMKEKGDIPEGYSVSREKKERFSLILESASTNQTSMYLCASSSAGVGETQYFGPGTRLLVL.

The J gene is TRBJ2-1, the V gene TRBV30; D is uncertain. Trimming removed 0 bases at V and 8 bases at J, with 8 bases between. CDR3 size: 12 residues. Germline V lookup: CDR1 GTSNPN, CDR2 SVGIG (reference sequence). DNA for the CDR3: TGTGCCTGGAGTGTAATAGGAGATGAGCAGTTCTTC. It yields the protein CAWSVIGDEQFF.

This clone showed up just once. This chain links TRBV6-1 with TRBJ1-4; the match to TRBD1 covers 7 bases. Germline-derived CDR1 and CDR2 are MNHNS and SASEGT. Trimming cost V 6 bases and J 6 bases; bases outside gene matches: 7. The CDR3 runs 14 residues. CDR3 amino acids: CASSTGTAYEKLFF. DNA for the CDR3: TGTGCCAGCAGCACCGGGACAGCTTATGAAAAACTGTTTTTT.

This sequence joins TRBV19 and TRBJ2-1; tentatively, D is TRBD1 (6 bases). Germline CDR1 and CDR2: LNHDA and SQIVND (reference sequence). CDR3 length: 11 amino acids. The V end was cut by 6 bases, the J end by 9 bases, with 9 bases between. The CDR3 sequence is CASRGAVEQFF. The CDR3 region has the DNA TGTGCCAGTAGGGGGGCGGTTGAGCAGTTCTTC.

The chain uses TRBV11-3 and TRBJ2-7; tentatively, D is TRBD2 (5 bases). CDR3 length equals 15 residues. CDR1 is SGHNT, CDR2 YENEEA, per germline. The ends were cut back, 2 bases at V and 0 bases at J, with 11 bases in the middle. DNA for the CDR3: TGTGCCAGCAGCTTAAAAGCGGAGCCCTCCTACGAGCAGTACTTC. It codes for CASSLKAEPSYEQYF.